This T cell receptor (beta chain) was recovered during a study of T cell responses to AZD1222 COVID-19 vaccine. On the study more broadly: Second-dose groups at about 4 or about 12 weeks were pooled. Regarding the study as a whole: Breadth and depth of Spike-specific TCRs rose after two AZD1222 doses. The study identified only five to seven AZD1222 recipients as seropositive at baseline. White British people made up most donors, females outnumbered males, and clonal diversity was possibly underestimated.

Assay: immunoSEQ multiplex PCR; the TCRdb copy retains only in-frame clones and omits some. The table has 90,000 to 150,000 clones, roughly 85% seen once. Germline CDR1 ENHRY, CDR2 SYGVKD. Trimming removed 10 bases at V and 8 bases at J, with 14 bases between. The CDR3 sequence is 12 residues long. Comment on this clone: Its antigen is undetermined.

V usage is TRBV10-3 and J usage is TRBJ1-4; D is ambiguous. The starting material was peripheral blood, obtained on day 0 of AZD1222 vaccination. This TCR derives from an adult in good health. The CDR3 region has the DNA TGTGCCACCGCCCGGACTGGAGAAAAACTGTTTTTT. Its translation is CATARTGEKLFF.